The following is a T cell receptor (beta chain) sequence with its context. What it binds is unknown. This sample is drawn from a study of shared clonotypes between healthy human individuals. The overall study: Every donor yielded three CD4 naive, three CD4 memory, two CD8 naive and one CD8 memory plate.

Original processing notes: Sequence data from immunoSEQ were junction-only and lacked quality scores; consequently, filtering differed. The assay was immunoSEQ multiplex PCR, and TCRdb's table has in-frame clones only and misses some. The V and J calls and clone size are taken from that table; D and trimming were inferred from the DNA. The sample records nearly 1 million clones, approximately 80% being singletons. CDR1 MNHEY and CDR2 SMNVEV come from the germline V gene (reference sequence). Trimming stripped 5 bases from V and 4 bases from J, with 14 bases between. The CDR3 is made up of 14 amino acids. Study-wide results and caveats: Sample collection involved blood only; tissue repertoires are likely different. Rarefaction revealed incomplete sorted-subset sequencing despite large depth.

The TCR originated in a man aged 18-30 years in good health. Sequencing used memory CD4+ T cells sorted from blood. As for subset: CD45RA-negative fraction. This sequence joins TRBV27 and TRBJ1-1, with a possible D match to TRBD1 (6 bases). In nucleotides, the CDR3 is TGTGCCAGCAGTCCAGGGGATCGGACCACTGAAGCTTTCTTT. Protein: CASSPGDRTTEAFF.